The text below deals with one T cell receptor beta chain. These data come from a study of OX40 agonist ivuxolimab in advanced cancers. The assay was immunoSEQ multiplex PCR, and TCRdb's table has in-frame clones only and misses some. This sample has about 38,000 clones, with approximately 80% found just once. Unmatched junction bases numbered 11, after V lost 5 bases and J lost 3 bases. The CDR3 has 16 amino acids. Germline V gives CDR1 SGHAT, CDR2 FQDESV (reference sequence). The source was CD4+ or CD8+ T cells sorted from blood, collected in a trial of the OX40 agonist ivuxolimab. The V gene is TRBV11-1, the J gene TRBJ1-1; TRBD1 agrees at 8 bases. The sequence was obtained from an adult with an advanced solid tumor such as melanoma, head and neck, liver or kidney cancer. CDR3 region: CASSLGQGGTDTEAFF. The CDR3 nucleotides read TGTGCCAGCAGCCTCGGACAGGGAGGGACGGACACTGAAGCTTTCTTT.